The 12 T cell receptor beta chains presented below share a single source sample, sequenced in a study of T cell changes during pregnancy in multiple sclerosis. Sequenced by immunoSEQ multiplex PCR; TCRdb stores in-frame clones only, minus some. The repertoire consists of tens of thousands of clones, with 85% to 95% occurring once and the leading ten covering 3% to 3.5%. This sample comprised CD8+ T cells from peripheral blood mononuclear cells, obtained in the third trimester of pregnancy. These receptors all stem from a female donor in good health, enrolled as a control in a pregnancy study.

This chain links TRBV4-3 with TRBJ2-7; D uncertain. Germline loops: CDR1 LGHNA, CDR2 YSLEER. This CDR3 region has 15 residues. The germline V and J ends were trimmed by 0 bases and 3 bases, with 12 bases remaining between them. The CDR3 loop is CASSQEIVSSYEQYF. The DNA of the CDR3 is TGCGCCAGCAGCCAAGAAATAGTCTCTAGCTACGAGCAGTACTTC.

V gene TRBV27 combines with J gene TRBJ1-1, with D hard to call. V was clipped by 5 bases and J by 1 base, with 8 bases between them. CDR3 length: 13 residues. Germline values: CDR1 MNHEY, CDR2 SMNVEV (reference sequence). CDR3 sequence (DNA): TGTGCCAGCAGTCTGGGCTCGAACACTGAAGCTTTCTTT. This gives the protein CASSLGSNTEAFF.

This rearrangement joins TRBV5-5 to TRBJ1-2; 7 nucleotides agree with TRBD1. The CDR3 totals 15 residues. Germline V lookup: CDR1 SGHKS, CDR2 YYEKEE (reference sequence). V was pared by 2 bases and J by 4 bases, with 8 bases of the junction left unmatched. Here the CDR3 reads CASSLTQGQSYGYTF. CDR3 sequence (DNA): TGTGCCAGCAGCTTAACCCAGGGACAGTCCTATGGCTACACCTTC.

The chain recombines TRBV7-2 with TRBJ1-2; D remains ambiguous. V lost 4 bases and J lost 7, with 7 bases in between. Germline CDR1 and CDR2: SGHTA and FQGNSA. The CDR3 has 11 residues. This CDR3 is CASSSRLGYTF. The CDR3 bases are TGTGCCAGCAGCTCAAGACTTGGCTACACCTTC.

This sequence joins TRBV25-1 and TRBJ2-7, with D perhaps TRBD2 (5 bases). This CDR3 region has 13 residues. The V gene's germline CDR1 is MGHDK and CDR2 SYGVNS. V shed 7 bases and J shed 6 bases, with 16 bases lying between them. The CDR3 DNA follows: TGTGCCAGCAATGCACGGGGTTTAGGCGAGCAGTACTTC. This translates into CASNARGLGEQYF.

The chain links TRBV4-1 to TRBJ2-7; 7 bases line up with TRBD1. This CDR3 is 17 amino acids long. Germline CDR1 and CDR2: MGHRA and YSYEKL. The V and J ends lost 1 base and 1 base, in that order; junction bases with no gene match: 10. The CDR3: CASSQVVGGAGSYEQYF. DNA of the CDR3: TGCGCCAGCAGCCAAGTCGTAGGGGGCGCCGGGTCCTACGAGCAGTACTTC.

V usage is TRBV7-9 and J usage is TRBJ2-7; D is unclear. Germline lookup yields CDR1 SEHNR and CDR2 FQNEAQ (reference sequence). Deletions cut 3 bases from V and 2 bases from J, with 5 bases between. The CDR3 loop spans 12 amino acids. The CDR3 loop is CASSFTAYEQYF. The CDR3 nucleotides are TGTGCCAGCAGCTTTACAGCCTACGAGCAGTACTTC.

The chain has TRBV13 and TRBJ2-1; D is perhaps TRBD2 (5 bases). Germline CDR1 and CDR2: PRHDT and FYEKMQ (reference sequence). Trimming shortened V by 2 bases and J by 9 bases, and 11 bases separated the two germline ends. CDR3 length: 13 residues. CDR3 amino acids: CASSLKDRGEQFF. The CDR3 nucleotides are TGTGCCAGCAGCTTAAAGGACCGGGGTGAGCAGTTCTTC. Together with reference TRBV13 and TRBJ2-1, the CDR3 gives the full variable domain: AAGVIQSPRHLIKEKRETATLKCYPIPRHDTVYWYQQGPGQDPQFLISFYEKMQSDKGSIPDRFSAQQFSDYHSELNMSSLELGDSALYFCASSLKDRGEQFFGPGTRLTVL.

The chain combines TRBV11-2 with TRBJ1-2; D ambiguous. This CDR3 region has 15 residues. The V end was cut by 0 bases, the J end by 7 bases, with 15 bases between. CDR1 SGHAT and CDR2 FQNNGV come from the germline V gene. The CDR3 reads CASSLDLGGNGGYTF. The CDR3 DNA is TGTGCCAGCAGCTTAGATCTAGGTGGTAATGGTGGCTACACCTTC.

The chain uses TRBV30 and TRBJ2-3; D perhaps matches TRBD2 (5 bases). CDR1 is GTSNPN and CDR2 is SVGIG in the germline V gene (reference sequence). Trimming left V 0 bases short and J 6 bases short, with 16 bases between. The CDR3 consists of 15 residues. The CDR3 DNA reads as TGTGCCTGGAGTGTACTAGGCGGACCCGGGGATACGCAGTATTTT. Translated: CAWSVLGGPGDTQYF. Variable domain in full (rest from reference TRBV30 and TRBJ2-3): SQTIHQWPATLVQPVGSPLSLECTVEGTSNPNLYWYRQAAGRGLQLLFYSVGIGQISSEVPQNLSASRPQDRQFILSSKKLLLSDSGFYLCAWSVLGGPGDTQYFGPGTRLTVL.

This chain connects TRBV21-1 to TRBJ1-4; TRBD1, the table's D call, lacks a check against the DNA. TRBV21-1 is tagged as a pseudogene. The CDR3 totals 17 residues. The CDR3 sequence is CASSKALRGHLNEKLFF. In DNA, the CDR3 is TGTGCCAGCAGCAAAGCCCTCAGGGGCCACCTTAATGAAAAACTGTTTTTT.

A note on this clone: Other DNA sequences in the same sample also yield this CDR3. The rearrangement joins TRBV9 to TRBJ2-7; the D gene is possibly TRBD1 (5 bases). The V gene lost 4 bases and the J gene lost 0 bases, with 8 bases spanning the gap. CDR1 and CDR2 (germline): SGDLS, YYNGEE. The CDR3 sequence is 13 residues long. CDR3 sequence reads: CASSPRDSYEQYF. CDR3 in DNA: TGTGCCAGCAGCCCCAGGGACTCCTACGAGCAGTACTTC.